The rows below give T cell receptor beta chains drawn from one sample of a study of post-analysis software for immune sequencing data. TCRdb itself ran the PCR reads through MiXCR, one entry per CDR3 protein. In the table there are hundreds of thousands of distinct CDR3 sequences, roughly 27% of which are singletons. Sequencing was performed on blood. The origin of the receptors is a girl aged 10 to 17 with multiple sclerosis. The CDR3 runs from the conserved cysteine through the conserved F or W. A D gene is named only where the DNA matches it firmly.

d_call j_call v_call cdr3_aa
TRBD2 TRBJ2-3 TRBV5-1 CASSFQAGNTDTQYF
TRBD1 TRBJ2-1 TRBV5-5 CASRPGQGAYNEQFF
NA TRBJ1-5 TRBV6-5 CASNTGSQPQHF
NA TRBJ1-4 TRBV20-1 CASPGEGEKLFF
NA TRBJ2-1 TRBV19 CASSIDGERITHNEQFF
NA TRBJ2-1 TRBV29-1 CSGVPWQGREQFF
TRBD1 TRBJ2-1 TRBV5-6 CASTGQGSYNEQFF
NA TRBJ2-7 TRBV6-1 CASGRADLTYEQYF
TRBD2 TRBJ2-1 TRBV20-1 CSARLGTSGRFLYEQFF
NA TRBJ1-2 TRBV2 CASSDLAYGYTF
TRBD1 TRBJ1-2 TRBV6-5 CASSPHRDRVTSGYTF
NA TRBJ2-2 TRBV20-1 CSASIDSGELFF
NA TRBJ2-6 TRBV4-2 CASSQGPSGANVLTF
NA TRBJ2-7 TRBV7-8 CASSLGLVYEQYF
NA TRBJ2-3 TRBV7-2 CASSLVPSASTDTQYF
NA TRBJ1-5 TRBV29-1 CSVGGIGTHSNQPQHF
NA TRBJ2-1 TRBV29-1 CSVEDRTGYNEQFF
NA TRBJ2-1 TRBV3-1 CASSQVWDNEQFF
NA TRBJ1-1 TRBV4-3 CASSLGTPANTEAFF
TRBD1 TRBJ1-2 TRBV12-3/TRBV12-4 CASSSPGQVSYGYTF
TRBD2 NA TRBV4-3 CVSSQDGGTMNYEQYF
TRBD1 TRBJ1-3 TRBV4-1 CASSQGPGDRADSGNTIYF